This record looks at one TCR beta chain sequence and its context. The CDR3 is made up of 13 amino acids. This record belongs to a study of blood T cells in healthy people across ages. Extractions gave at least 5 micrograms of total RNA per sample. With a J-beta primer mix and a sample-barcoded 5' primer, a second PCR ran about 7 to 12 cycles. Via MiXCR, TCRdb re-called the 5' RACE reads, giving one row per CDR3 protein. This sample has roughly 930,000 distinct CDR3 sequences, with under 50% found just once. Input material: blood. The V call is TRBV12-3 or TRBV12-4, the J call TRBJ2-7; D possibly corresponds to TRBD1 (5 bases). Matching the DNA end better, TRBJ2-4 makes the J call doubtful. This TCR was recovered from a man aged 30-40 years in good health. The CDR3 bases are TGTGCCAGCAGCCAAAGACAGCACAACATTCAGTACTTC. It is translated as CASSQRQHNIQYF.